These 30 T cell receptor beta chains came from one sample sequenced in a study of CD8 T cells in ankylosing spondylitis. TCRdb redid the calling of the 5' RACE reads with MiXCR, one entry per CDR3 protein. The sample has tens of thousands of distinct CDR3 sequences, less than 3% seen once; the top ten hold 4.6%. The sample consisted of blood, either unsorted or a sorted T cell fraction (not recorded which). These receptors were obtained from a male donor with ankylosing spondylitis or in good health (not recorded which).

In this sample, this clonotype turned up many times. This chain connects TRBV9 to TRBJ2-3; D gene uncertain. The CDR3 loop spans 15 amino acids. Deletions cut 0 bases from V and 6 bases from J, with 14 bases between. Per germline, CDR1 SGDLS and CDR2 YYNGEE. This CDR3 reads CASSVGVGPWDTQYF. CDR3 in DNA: TGTGCCAGCAGCGTAGGTGTAGGGCCCTGGGATACGCAGTATTTT.

Many counts were recorded for this clonotype. V gene TRBV9 combines with J gene TRBJ1-2; D is undetermined. CDR1 is SGDLS and CDR2 is YYNGEE in the germline V gene. The CDR3 covers 15 residues. Trimming took 4 bases from V and 12 from J, leaving 25 bases between them. CDR3 sequence reads: CASSPRASLRERDTF. The CDR3 DNA sequence: TGTGCCAGCAGCCCTAGAGCCTCCCTCCGGGAAAGAGACACCTTC.

Ten or more counts support this clonotype. J is TRBJ2-1 and V is TRBV9, with D possibly TRBD2 on 5 matching bases. In germline, CDR1 is SGDLS, CDR2 YYNGEE. The V end lost 0 bases, the J end lost 0 bases, and 10 bases lay between the germline ends. The CDR3 runs to 16 residues. DNA of the CDR3: TGTGCCAGCAGCGTAGTAGGCGGGTTCTCCTACAATGAGCAGTTCTTC. Protein sequence: CASSVVGGFSYNEQFF. Full variable domain (missing parts from reference TRBV9 and TRBJ2-1): DSGVTQTPKHLITATGQRVTLRCSPRSGDLSVYWYQQSLDQGLQFLIQYYNGEERAKGNILERFSAQQFPDLHSELNLSSLELGDSALYFCASSVVGGFSYNEQFFGPGTRLTVL.

This clonotype appeared many times. V gene TRBV9 combines with J gene TRBJ2-1; D not resolved. V was trimmed by 2 bases and J by 4 bases, leaving 7 bases between them. CDR1 is SGDLS and CDR2 is YYNGEE in the germline V gene. This CDR3 contains 13 residues. This chain's CDR3 is CASSVRAYNEQFF. In DNA, the CDR3 is TGTGCCAGCAGCGTCCGGGCGTACAATGAGCAGTTCTTC.

This clonotype was found many times. The chain has TRBV5-7 and TRBJ2-3, with TRBD1 matching over 9 bases. TRBV5-7 is given ORF status, its function remaining uncertain. This CDR3 spans 15 amino acids. Trimming cost V 4 bases and J 1 base; bases outside gene matches: 4. CDR3 sequence: CASSGRQGGTDTQYF. The CDR3 region has the DNA TGTGCCAGCAGCGGGAGACAGGGGGGCACAGATACGCAGTATTTT.

In its sample, this clonotype was seen many times. The chain couples TRBV9 to TRBJ2-1; perhaps TRBD2 as D (5 bases). Per the germline V gene, CDR1 is SGDLS and CDR2 is YYNGEE. V was clipped by 4 bases and J by 0 bases, with 14 bases between them. The CDR3 sequence is 16 residues long. CDR3 bases: TGTGCCAGCAGCCGAAGCGGAGTTAGCTCCTACAATGAGCAGTTCTTC. Encoded protein: CASSRSGVSSYNEQFF.

This clonotype showed up many times. The rearrangement uses TRBV9 and TRBJ1-6; 7 nucleotides line up with TRBD1. V lost 1 base, J lost 7 bases, and 5 bases stayed unmatched. This CDR3 spans 15 amino acids. In germline, CDR1 is SGDLS, CDR2 YYNGEE. The CDR3 DNA sequence: TGTGCCAGCAGCGTAAGGGGGCAGGGGAATTCACCCCTCCACTTT. It is translated as CASSVRGQGNSPLHF. The full variable domain, rest sourced from reference TRBV9 and TRBJ1-6, is DSGVTQTPKHLITATGQRVTLRCSPRSGDLSVYWYQQSLDQGLQFLIQYYNGEERAKGNILERFSAQQFPDLHSELNLSSLELGDSALYFCASSVRGQGNSPLHFGNGTRLTVT.

This clonotype was observed at least ten times. This rearrangement joins TRBV9 to TRBJ1-1, with TRBD1 as a possible D gene (5 bases). The CDR3 runs 12 residues. V was trimmed by 2 bases and J by 11 bases, leaving 13 bases between them. CDR1 SGDLS and CDR2 YYNGEE come from the germline V gene. The CDR3 DNA sequence: TGTGCCAGCAGCGTTCCGGGACGTGAGGCTTTCTTT. It is translated as CASSVPGREAFF.

This clonotype has ten or more counts. The rearrangement links TRBV9 to TRBJ1-1; D remains unclear. V was pared by 2 bases and J by 6 bases, with 11 bases between. CDR3 size: 13 residues. Germline V gives CDR1 SGDLS, CDR2 YYNGEE. The DNA of the CDR3 is TGTGCCAGCAGCGTCACCCCCTACGCTGAAGCTTTCTTT. Encoded protein: CASSVTPYAEAFF.

This clonotype was recorded many times. This chain links TRBV9 with TRBJ2-1; 14 bases fit TRBD2. This CDR3 contains 17 residues. Trimming removed 4 bases from V and 4 bases from J; junction bases left unmatched: 7. CDR1 SGDLS and CDR2 YYNGEE come from the germline V gene. CDR3: CASSSGLAGVGYNEQFF. The CDR3 DNA reads TGTGCCAGCAGCTCGGGACTAGCGGGGGTAGGGTACAATGAGCAGTTCTTC. Looking up the rest from reference TRBV9 and TRBJ2-1 gives the full variable domain: DSGVTQTPKHLITATGQRVTLRCSPRSGDLSVYWYQQSLDQGLQFLIQYYNGEERAKGNILERFSAQQFPDLHSELNLSSLELGDSALYFCASSSGLAGVGYNEQFFGPGTRLTVL.

Many counts were recorded for this clonotype. Here the CDR3 DNA reads TGTGCCAGCAGCGTGGGACAGGGGGTTCAGTACGAGCAGTACTTC. Encoded protein: CASSVGQGVQYEQYF. This chain joins TRBV9 and TRBJ2-7, with 11 bases lining up with TRBD1. Germline CDR1 is SGDLS and CDR2 is YYNGEE. There are 15 residues in the CDR3. The V gene end was trimmed by 2 bases and the J gene end by 4 bases; junction bases not matched to a gene: 5. Drawing the rest from reference TRBV9 and TRBJ2-7, the complete variable domain is DSGVTQTPKHLITATGQRVTLRCSPRSGDLSVYWYQQSLDQGLQFLIQYYNGEERAKGNILERFSAQQFPDLHSELNLSSLELGDSALYFCASSVGQGVQYEQYFGPGTRLTVT.

This clonotype was detected many times. The V and J genes are TRBV9 and TRBJ1-3; D not resolved. The CDR3 consists of 16 residues. Per germline, CDR1 SGDLS and CDR2 YYNGEE. The ends were cut back, 0 bases at V and 2 bases at J, with 12 bases in the middle. CDR3 nucleotides: TGTGCCAGCAGCGTAGCACCGAGAAGTGCTGGAAACACCATATATTTT. Amino acids: CASSVAPRSAGNTIYF.

This clonotype has at least ten counts. The V gene is TRBV9, the J gene TRBJ2-5, with TRBD2 matching 14 bases. Germline trimming cut 3 bases from V and 5 bases from J; bases unmatched to any gene: 6. The length of the CDR3 is 16 residues. Germline-derived CDR1 and CDR2 are SGDLS and YYNGEE. CDR3: CASSGGTSGSRETQYF. CDR3 bases: TGTGCCAGCAGCGGTGGGACTAGCGGGAGTCGGGAGACCCAGTACTTC. Looking up the rest from reference TRBV9 and TRBJ2-5 gives the full variable domain: DSGVTQTPKHLITATGQRVTLRCSPRSGDLSVYWYQQSLDQGLQFLIQYYNGEERAKGNILERFSAQQFPDLHSELNLSSLELGDSALYFCASSGGTSGSRETQYFGPGTRLLVL.

This clonotype was observed at least ten times. This chain uses TRBV2 with TRBJ2-7; the match to TRBD2 covers 10 bases. The CDR3 consists of 14 residues. The trim removed 8 bases at V and 0 bases at J, leaving 4 bases unmatched. Germline V lookup: CDR1 SNHLY, CDR2 FYNNEI. The CDR3 DNA reads TGTGCCAGCCTTGCTAGCGGGAGCTCCTACGAGCAGTACTTC. This encodes CASLASGSSYEQYF.

This clonotype has a count of ten or more. This chain uses TRBV9 with TRBJ1-1; 9 nucleotides match TRBD1. J lost 5 bases, V lost 3 bases, and 8 bases had no gene match. The CDR3 is 15 amino acids. Germline V gene lookup returns CDR1 SGDLS and CDR2 YYNGEE. The CDR3 region is CASSERQGGLTEAFF. DNA of the CDR3: TGTGCCAGCAGCGAAAGACAGGGGGGCTTGACTGAAGCTTTCTTT.

This clonotype was seen many times. The gene calls are TRBV9 and TRBJ2-3; D possibly matches TRBD1 or TRBD2 (5 bases each). Germline lookup yields CDR1 SGDLS and CDR2 YYNGEE. The CDR3 is made up of 15 amino acids. Trimming took 4 bases from V and 6 from J, leaving 18 bases between them. The CDR3 DNA sequence: TGTGCCAGCAGCCCTCAGGGACGGGGTTTGGATACGCAGTATTTT. It encodes CASSPQGRGLDTQYF.

In its sample, this clonotype was seen many times. The chain joins TRBV9 to TRBJ2-3, with D possibly matching TRBD2 (5 bases). This CDR3 has 13 residues. Germline V gene sequence: CDR1 SGDLS, CDR2 YYNGEE. Trimming took 0 bases from V and 9 from J, leaving 11 bases between them. In nucleotides, the CDR3 is TGTGCCAGCAGCGTAGAAGAGTGGAGGACGCAGTATTTT. It is translated as CASSVEEWRTQYF.

At least ten counts were recorded for this clonotype. J is TRBJ2-6 and V is TRBV9; weak D call: TRBD1 (6 bases). The CDR3 runs 15 residues. V dropped 3 bases and J dropped 0 bases, with 7 bases sitting between them. Per germline, CDR1 SGDLS and CDR2 YYNGEE. For the CDR3, the DNA is TGTGCCAGCAGCGCAGGGGCCTCTGGGGCCAACGTCCTGACTTTC. Protein product: CASSAGASGANVLTF.

This clonotype has ten or more counts. The chain recombines TRBV9 with TRBJ1-6, with 8 positions matching TRBD1. The length of the CDR3 is 13 residues. With V trimmed by 3 bases and J by 10 bases, 3 bases remained unmatched. Per germline, CDR1 SGDLS and CDR2 YYNGEE. CDR3 amino acids: CASSADRDSPLHF. CDR3 sequence (DNA): TGTGCCAGCAGCGCGGACAGGGACTCACCCCTCCACTTT. Based on the CDR3 plus reference TRBV9 and TRBJ1-6, the full variable domain is DSGVTQTPKHLITATGQRVTLRCSPRSGDLSVYWYQQSLDQGLQFLIQYYNGEERAKGNILERFSAQQFPDLHSELNLSSLELGDSALYFCASSADRDSPLHFGNGTRLTVT.

This clonotype has a count of ten or more. This chain links TRBV9 with TRBJ2-1, with a tentative D call TRBD2 (5 bases). Germline V lookup: CDR1 SGDLS, CDR2 YYNGEE. The V and J ends lost 3 bases and 2 bases respectively, with 12 bases between them. This CDR3 is built from 15 residues. The CDR3 DNA reads TGTGCCAGCAGCGCAGATGGGAGTACCTACAATGAGCAGTTCTTC. It specifies CASSADGSTYNEQFF. The full variable domain, in which reference TRBV9 and TRBJ2-1 provide the parts outside the CDR3, is DSGVTQTPKHLITATGQRVTLRCSPRSGDLSVYWYQQSLDQGLQFLIQYYNGEERAKGNILERFSAQQFPDLHSELNLSSLELGDSALYFCASSADGSTYNEQFFGPGTRLTVL.

This clonotype has at least ten counts. The chain links TRBV9 to TRBJ1-1, with D unresolved. Germline CDR1 is SGDLS and CDR2 is YYNGEE. The CDR3 has 12 amino acids. V gave up 0 bases and J gave up 8 bases, with 8 bases separating them. The CDR3 sequence: CASSVVTEEAFF. The CDR3 DNA is TGTGCCAGCAGCGTAGTCACCGAGGAAGCTTTCTTT.

This clonotype was seen many times. V is TRBV9 and J is TRBJ1-2, with D hard to call. The germline V gene encodes CDR1 SGDLS and CDR2 YYNGEE. Trimming stripped 4 bases from V and 3 bases from J, with 10 bases between. The CDR3 runs to 13 residues. The CDR3 loop reads CASSPPWDYGYTF. The DNA of the CDR3 is TGTGCCAGCAGCCCACCCTGGGACTATGGCTACACCTTC.

This clonotype was recorded at least ten times. This sequence joins TRBV9 and TRBJ2-5, with 9 bases that match TRBD1. The CDR3 is 15 amino acids. CDR1 SGDLS and CDR2 YYNGEE come from the germline V gene. Germline trimming cut 4 bases from V and 5 bases from J; bases unmatched to any gene: 9. The CDR3 is CASSSTQGAEETQYF. The CDR3 region has the DNA TGTGCCAGCAGCTCAACACAGGGGGCGGAGGAGACCCAGTACTTC.

This clonotype has ten or more counts. J is TRBJ2-1 and V is TRBV9; D uncertain. Trimming stripped 4 bases from V and 7 bases from J, with 12 bases between. Looked up from germline, CDR1 is SGDLS and CDR2 is YYNGEE. The CDR3 is 13 amino acids. CDR3 bases: TGTGCCAGCAGCCCCCTCGGTAGGAATGAGCAGTTCTTC. Its protein product is CASSPLGRNEQFF.

This clonotype appeared many times. V gene TRBV9 combines with J gene TRBJ2-6, with 11 nucleotides matching TRBD1. V trimming: 2 bases; J trimming: 1 base; junction bases outside the gene matches: 8. There are 19 residues in the CDR3. Looked up from germline, CDR1 is SGDLS and CDR2 is YYNGEE. CDR3 bases: TGTGCCAGCAGCGTGGCCTGGGACAGGGGGTCTTCTGGGGCCAACGTCCTGACTTTC. Its protein is CASSVAWDRGSSGANVLTF.

This clonotype was seen at least ten times. The chain employs TRBV9 and TRBJ2-2, with 9 positions matching TRBD2. Germline lookup yields CDR1 SGDLS and CDR2 YYNGEE. The CDR3 has 16 amino acids. The V and J ends lost 7 bases and 5 bases, in that order; junction bases with no gene match: 12. The CDR3 DNA sequence: TGTGCCAGCGGACTAGCGCCCTTCGGAGGGACCGGGGAGCTGTTTTTT. Its translation is CASGLAPFGGTGELFF.

A word on this clonotype: A much larger clone lies a single base off, so this may be a read error. This is likely a read error, given that the CDR3 carries no conserved phenylalanine or tryptophan at its end. The J gene is TRBJ2-6, the V gene TRBV9, with D possibly matching TRBD1 (5 bases). The CDR3 covers 16 residues. Trimming pared 0 bases from V and 4 bases from J, leaving 11 bases between. The germline V gene encodes CDR1 SGDLS and CDR2 YYNGEE. The CDR3 DNA sequence: TGTGCCAGCAGCGTAGGACAAGGGGCCGGGGCCAACGTCCTGACTCTC. Encoded protein: CASSVGQGAGANVLTL.

This clonotype showed up many times. The chain joins TRBV9 to TRBJ2-2; no firm D call. Trimming removed 1 base at V and 5 bases at J, with 6 bases between. The CDR3 runs to 13 residues. Germline lookup yields CDR1 SGDLS and CDR2 YYNGEE. The CDR3 nucleotides are TGTGCCAGCAGCGTATTTGAGACCGGGGAGCTGTTTTTT. Protein: CASSVFETGELFF. Filled out from reference TRBV9 and TRBJ2-2, the complete variable domain reads DSGVTQTPKHLITATGQRVTLRCSPRSGDLSVYWYQQSLDQGLQFLIQYYNGEERAKGNILERFSAQQFPDLHSELNLSSLELGDSALYFCASSVFETGELFFGEGSRLTVL.

J is TRBJ2-6 and V is TRBV9, with TRBD1 identical over 9 bases. The V and J ends lost 5 bases and 0 bases, in that order; junction bases with no gene match: 9. Per the germline V gene, CDR1 is SGDLS and CDR2 is YYNGEE. The CDR3 sequence is 18 residues long. CDR3 in amino acids: CASSRGTGILSGANVLTF. CDR3 nucleotides: TGTGCCAGCAGTAGGGGGACAGGGATCCTCTCTGGGGCCAACGTCCTGACTTTC.

This clonotype has a count of ten or more. The chain is built from TRBV9 and TRBJ2-3, with D perhaps matching TRBD2 (6 bases). With 3 bases removed from V and 1 base from J, the gap between germline ends came to 9 bases. Germline-derived CDR1 and CDR2 are SGDLS and YYNGEE. This CDR3 spans 14 amino acids. The CDR3 spells CASSGGGGTDTQYF. CDR3 DNA: TGTGCCAGCAGCGGAGGAGGGGGCACAGATACGCAGTATTTT.